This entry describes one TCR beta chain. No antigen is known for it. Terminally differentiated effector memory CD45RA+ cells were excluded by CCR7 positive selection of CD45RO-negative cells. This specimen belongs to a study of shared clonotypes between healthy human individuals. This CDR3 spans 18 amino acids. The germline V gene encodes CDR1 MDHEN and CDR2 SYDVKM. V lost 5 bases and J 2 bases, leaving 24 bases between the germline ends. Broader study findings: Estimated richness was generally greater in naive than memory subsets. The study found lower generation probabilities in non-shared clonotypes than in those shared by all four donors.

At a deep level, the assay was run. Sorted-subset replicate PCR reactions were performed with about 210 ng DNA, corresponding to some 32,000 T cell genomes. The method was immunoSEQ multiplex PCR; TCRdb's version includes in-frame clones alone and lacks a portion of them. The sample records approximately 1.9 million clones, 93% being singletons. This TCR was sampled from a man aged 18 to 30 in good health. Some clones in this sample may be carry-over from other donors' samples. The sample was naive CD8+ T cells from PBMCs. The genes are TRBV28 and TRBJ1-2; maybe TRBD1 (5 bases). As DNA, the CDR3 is TGTGCCAGCAGTACAAGCGTCAGGGCGTACCACTCAAACTATGGCTACACCTTC. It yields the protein CASSTSVRAYHSNYGYTF.